The clone carrying this T cell receptor beta chain was seen many times. Its matching antigen is unknown. The data derive from a study of T cells in Graves' hyperthyroidism and ophthalmopathy. For the study at large: Before treatment of any kind, peripheral blood was taken at initial diagnosis.

Overall study findings and caveats: Most thyroid clonotypes expanded above 0.001 were also detected in blood.

V lost 5 bases and J lost 0, with 11 bases in between. This CDR3 region has 14 residues. CDR1 and CDR2 from the germline V gene are DFQATT and SNEGSKA (reference sequence). Amplification yielded TCR beta CDR3 regions, with RNA transcripts as the source. Carried out on the TCR CDR3, a first-round RT-PCR used the HTBI primer set. TCRdb called the multiplex PCR reads again in MiXCR, with one record for every CDR3 protein. The sample gives about 600,000 distinct CDR3 sequences, 16% of which show up once; roughly 3% is in the top ten. Active moderate-to-severe ophthalmopathy, Clinical Activity Score at least 3, NOSPECS at least 4, under 3 months' duration. Orbital computed tomography, thyroid ultrasound, serum thyroxine and TRAb, and clinical symptoms together informed the diagnoses.

The chain joins TRBV20-1 to TRBJ2-4; D is ambiguous. The specimen was blood. This clonotype was sampled from a woman between 40 and 50 years old with Graves' ophthalmopathy. CDR3: CSAQSELAKNIQYF. The CDR3, as DNA: TGCAGTGCTCAGTCCGAATTAGCCAAAAACATTCAGTACTTC.